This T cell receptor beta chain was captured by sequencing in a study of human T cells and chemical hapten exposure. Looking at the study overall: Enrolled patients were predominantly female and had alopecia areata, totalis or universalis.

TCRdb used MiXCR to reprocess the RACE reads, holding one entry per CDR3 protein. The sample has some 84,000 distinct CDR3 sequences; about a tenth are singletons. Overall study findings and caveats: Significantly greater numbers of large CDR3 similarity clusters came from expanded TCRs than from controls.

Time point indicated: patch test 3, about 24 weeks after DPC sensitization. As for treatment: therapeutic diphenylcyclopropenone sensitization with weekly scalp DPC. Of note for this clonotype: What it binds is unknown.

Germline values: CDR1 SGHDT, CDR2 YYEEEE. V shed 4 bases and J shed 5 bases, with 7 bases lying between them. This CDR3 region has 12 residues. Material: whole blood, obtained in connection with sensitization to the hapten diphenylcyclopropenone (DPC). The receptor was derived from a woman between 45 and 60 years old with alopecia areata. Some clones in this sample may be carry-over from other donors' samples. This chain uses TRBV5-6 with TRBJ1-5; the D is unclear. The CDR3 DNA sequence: TGTGCCAGCAGCCGCCGGGATCAGCCCCAGCATTTT. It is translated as CASSRRDQPQHF.